This is a list of T cell receptor beta chains from one sample in a study of OX40 agonist ivuxolimab in advanced cancers. Generated by immunoSEQ multiplex PCR, the TCRdb table keeps only in-frame clones and is missing some. The data contain 65,000 or so clones, around 86% of them singletons. The material was CD4+ or CD8+ T cells sorted from blood, obtained in a trial of the OX40 agonist ivuxolimab. These receptors were collected from an adult with an advanced solid tumor such as melanoma, head and neck, liver or kidney cancer. CDR3s include the opening cysteine and the closing phenylalanine or tryptophan. Fields, in order: clone size, J gene, V gene, D gene, CDR3 DNA, CDR3 protein. A D gene is named only where the DNA matches it firmly. For some rows the clone size is stated as once, few or many, or as a class when expanded; others skip it.

- | TRBJ2-2 | TRBV6-5 | - | TGTGCCAGCAGTTTAGGCAGGGTGGCCGGGGAGCTGTTTTTT | CASSLGRVAGELFF
- | TRBJ1-1 | TRBV28 | - | TGTGCCAGCAGTCTATGGTTGCGGGACACTGAAGCTTTCTTT | CASSLWLRDTEAFF
- | TRBJ1-1 | TRBV28 | - | TGTGCCAGCAGTTTTCGCGGGGGGGCGAGTATTGAAGCTTTCTTT | CASSFRGGASIEAFF
- | TRBJ2-7 | TRBV5-1 | - | TGCGCCAGCAGCTTGGGGCAGGAGCCCACCTACGAGCAGTACTTC | CASSLGQEPTYEQYF
once | TRBJ2-1 | TRBV5-1 | TRBD2 | TGCGCCAGCAGCTTGGGGCTAGCGGGGGCCCGGGGGCAGTTCTTC | CASSLGLAGARGQFF
- | TRBJ1-2 | TRBV7-2 | - | TGTGCCAGCAGCATAGACAGGTTTAACTATGGCTACACCTTC | CASSIDRFNYGYTF
once | TRBJ2-2 | TRBV5-4 | TRBD1 | TGTGCCAGCAGCTTGGGGGGGACAGGGTTCACCGGGGAGCTGTTTTTT | CASSLGGTGFTGELFF
- | TRBJ2-1 | TRBV5-1 | - | TGCGCCAGCAGCCCCGGGACGTCTAGCTTGGGCAATGAGCAGTTCTTC | CASSPGTSSLGNEQFF
- | TRBJ2-3 | TRBV5-1 | - | TGCGCCAGCAGCTCAACCTGGGGTACAGATACGCAGTATTTT | CASSSTWGTDTQYF
- | TRBJ1-2 | TRBV30 | - | TGTGCCTGGAGTGTACTAGTTTCTGCCTATGGCTACACCTTC | CAWSVLVSAYGYTF
- | TRBJ2-3 | TRBV27 | - | TGTGCCTCGAGTCGCGGCATCACAGATACGCAGTATTTT | CASSRGITDTQYF
- | TRBJ2-5 | TRBV7-2 | TRBD2 | TGTGCCAGCAGCTCCGGACTAGCGGGGGCAGAGACCCAGTACTTC | CASSSGLAGAETQYF
- | TRBJ1-1 | TRBV28 | TRBD1 | TGTGCCAGCAGTCCCGGCGGGGACAGGGACCCCCCTGAAGCTTTCTTT | CASSPGGDRDPPEAFF
- | TRBJ2-7 | TRBV29-1 | TRBD1 | TGCAGCGTTGAAAGGGACAGGGGGTCCTACGAGCAGTACTTC | CSVERDRGSYEQYF
- | TRBJ2-5 | TRBV30 | TRBD2 | TGTGCCTGGAGGGGGCCTGGGGCATCTAGCGGGAATTCCCAAGAGACCCAGCACTTC | CAWRGPGASSGNSQETQHF
few | TRBJ2-7 | TRBV5-1 | TRBD1 | TGCGCCAGCAGCTCCGGACAGGGGGCCTACGAGCAGTACTTC | CASSSGQGAYEQYF
- | TRBJ2-7 | TRBV5-1 | - | TGCGCCAGCAGCTTAGGGCAGGGTAACGAGCAGTACTTC | CASSLGQGNEQYF